Listed here is a single T cell receptor (beta chain). The antigen remains unidentified. Treatment described: approximately 9-day PBMC culture with coronavirus spike peptide pools or control peptides (ViraFEST assay). An unexposed donor provided the CD4+ T cells, which were collected before the COVID-19 pandemic (2011-2018). Having spent 10 days in culture, CD4+ T cells were then isolated by negative selection. With the Oncomine TCR Beta short-read assay, DNA from cultured CD4+ T cells was sequenced. Genomic DNA extraction was carried out from cultured CD4+ T cells. A single record per CDR3 protein comes from TCRdb applying MiXCR to the PCR reads. This sample has several thousand distinct CDR3 sequences, with around two fifths found just once. The data derive from a study of vaccination and CD4 T cells after COVID-19. About the research overall: The convalescent population consisted of six males and four females, two of whom were of Hispanic ethnicity. Study findings and constraints: Convalescent patients' median share of reactive clones seen only post-vaccination was about 86%. Median SARS-CoV-2-reactive clonotypes rose from approximately 21 to 40, not significantly.

V lost 2 bases and J lost 4, with 18 bases in between. The CDR3 is 17 amino acids. CDR1 and CDR2 from the germline V gene are MNHEY and SVGEGT. The sample was CD4+ T cells from blood, cultured in vitro. This receptor was taken from a human donor in good health. J is TRBJ2-1 and V is TRBV6-2 or TRBV6-3; tentative D call: TRBD2 (5 bases). The CDR3 DNA follows: TGTGCCAGCAGTTACGGGGTAGCGTTCGATTTTTACAATGAGCAGTTCTTC. Its protein product is CASSYGVAFDFYNEQFF.